This TCR beta chain was captured in a study of cytotoxic CD8 clonotypes in ibrutinib-treated CLL. Study context: Partial response occurred in about 25 patients and complete response in 2; at median around 70 months, about 14 remained remitted and 12 progressed. Whole-study findings and limits: Clonality went higher at ibrutinib response and then dropped back toward baseline at progression.

Notes on this clone: The antigen remains unidentified.

Germline CDR1 is SNHLY and CDR2 is FYNNEI. The CDR3 loop spans 13 amino acids. V dropped 5 bases and J dropped 5 bases, with 12 bases sitting between them. Library input was about 2 micrograms of DNA from cryopreserved PBMCs. A 1 in 200,000 to 1 in 1 million T cell depth was the sequencing target. Repertoires were generated with immunoSEQ multiplex PCR, while TCRdb's copy carries only in-frame clones and drops some. This table holds 250,000 to 350,000 clones, less than 85% found once. The receptor's source is a human donor with chronic lymphocytic leukemia. Sequenced material: PBMCs, taken at disease progression, from a patient treated with ibrutinib. This chain joins TRBV2 and TRBJ2-5; TRBD1 or TRBD2 may be the D gene (5 bases each). The CDR3, as DNA: TGTGCCAGCAGTAGGGACGTTCGGGAGACCCAGTACTTC. Amino acid sequence: CASSRDVRETQYF.